These T cell receptor beta chains were read from a single sample in a study of CD8 T cells in ankylosing spondylitis. TCRdb reprocessed the 5' RACE reads via MiXCR and lists one record per CDR3 protein. The sample carries a few hundred thousand distinct CDR3 sequences, 20% to 25% recorded once. The specimen sequenced was blood, either unsorted or a sorted T cell fraction (not recorded which). These receptors all come from a male donor with ankylosing spondylitis. Each CDR3 is given with its conserved first and last residue. A D gene is named only where the DNA matches it firmly. Only part of the rows carry a size: once, few, many, or a class if the clone is expanded.

V gene,J gene,clone size,D gene,CDR3 protein,CDR3 DNA
TRBV5-8,TRBJ2-1,-,TRBD1,CASSVHRGRTYNEQFF,TGTGCCAGCAGCGTCCACAGGGGGCGGACCTACAATGAGCAGTTCTTC
TRBV10-3,TRBJ1-1,-,TRBD1,CAIRAGDRGTNTEAFF,TGTGCCATTAGGGCCGGGGACAGGGGGACGAACACTGAAGCTTTCTTT
TRBV3-1,TRBJ2-3,few,-,CASSQVNFPETDTQYF,TGTGCCAGCAGCCAAGTTAACTTCCCAGAAACAGATACGCAGTATTTT
TRBV28,TRBJ1-6,few,-,CASKGFSYNSPLHF,TGTGCCAGCAAAGGGTTCTCCTATAATTCACCCCTCCACTTT
TRBV5-1,TRBJ1-1,few,-,CASSLALGTGTEAFF,TGCGCCAGCAGCTTGGCGCTTGGAACGGGGACTGAAGCTTTCTTT
TRBV18,TRBJ2-1,-,TRBD1,CASSPLGQGGYNEQFF,TGTGCCAGCTCACCACTGGGACAGGGGGGTTACAATGAGCAGTTCTTC
TRBV28,TRBJ2-3,-,-,CASSLLVNTQYF,TGTGCCAGCAGTTTGCTAGTTAACACGCAGTATTTT
TRBV20-1,TRBJ2-3,many,-,CSGVSTDTQYF,TGCAGTGGGGTCAGCACAGATACGCAGTATTTT
TRBV24-1,TRBJ2-1,-,-,CATSDPTRTNEQFF,TGTGCCACCAGTGATCCAACTAGAACCAATGAGCAGTTCTTC
TRBV5-1,TRBJ1-1,few,-,CASSPGGRGEAFF,TGCGCCAGCAGCCCTGGGGGTAGGGGTGAAGCTTTCTTT
TRBV6-1,TRBJ2-1,-,-,CASSIPRGTGYEQFF,TGTGCCAGCAGTATTCCCAGGGGTACAGGCTATGAGCAGTTCTTC
TRBV24-1,TRBJ1-5,-,TRBD1,CATSEQGRNQPQHF,TGTGCCACCAGTGAACAGGGGAGGAATCAGCCCCAGCATTTT
TRBV9,TRBJ2-4,few,TRBD1,CASSQGQGLIDIQYF,TGTGCCAGCAGCCAAGGACAGGGGCTGATAGACATTCAGTACTTC
TRBV30,TRBJ1-6,few,TRBD1,CAWNGQGLANSPLHF,TGTGCCTGGAACGGACAGGGTCTTGCGAATTCACCCCTCCACTTT
TRBV12-3/TRBV12-4,TRBJ2-7,-,TRBD2,CASSTQRGAYEQYF,TGTGCCAGCAGTACACAGCGGGGAGCCTACGAGCAGTACTTC
TRBV6-5,TRBJ2-1,few,TRBD1,CASRSSRDRDNEQFF,TGTGCCAGCAGATCCTCCAGGGACAGAGACAATGAGCAGTTCTTC
TRBV6-5,TRBJ2-7,few,-,CASSYSWTAIDEQYF,TGTGCCAGCAGTTACTCTTGGACAGCTATTGACGAGCAGTACTTC
TRBV7-2,TRBJ2-1,few,TRBD2,CASRPGLAAPYNEQFF,TGTGCCAGCAGGCCGGGACTAGCGGCTCCCTACAATGAGCAGTTCTTC
TRBV6-1,TRBJ2-7,few,TRBD1,CASSRNPDRVYEQYF,TGTGCCAGCAGTCGAAACCCTGACAGGGTATACGAGCAGTACTTC
TRBV29-1,TRBJ2-1,-,TRBD2,CSVAKREKRNEQFF,TGCAGCGTTGCGAAGCGGGAGAAGAGGAATGAGCAGTTCTTC
TRBV12-5,TRBJ2-2,-,TRBD1,CASGSPTGGNTGELFF,TGTGCTAGTGGTTCGCCGACAGGGGGAAACACCGGGGAGCTGTTTTTT
TRBV2,TRBJ2-1,once,-,CASPDAHNEQFF,TGTGCCAGCCCCGATGCACACAATGAGCAGTTCTTC
TRBV19,TRBJ1-4,many,TRBD1,CASAQGRDGKLFF,TGTGCCAGCGCACAGGGGCGGGATGGAAAACTGTTTTTT
TRBV12-3/TRBV12-4,TRBJ1-1,-,TRBD1,CASLGRGPMNTEAFF,TGTGCCAGCCTTGGGAGGGGGCCGATGAACACTGAAGCTTTCTTT
TRBV7-2,TRBJ1-3,-,-,CASSPQGDGNTIYF,TGTGCCAGCAGCCCACAGGGTGACGGAAACACCATATATTTT
TRBV5-6,TRBJ2-6,-,-,CASSLIGSGANVLTF,TGTGCCAGCAGCTTGATCGGCTCTGGGGCCAACGTCCTGACTTTC
TRBV12-3/TRBV12-4,TRBJ1-1,-,-,CASTLQNTEAFF,TGTGCCAGCACCCTTCAGAACACTGAAGCTTTCTTT
TRBV16,TRBJ1-5,few,-,CASSQSWPRIQPQHF,TGTGCCAGCAGCCAATCATGGCCTAGGATCCAGCCCCAGCATTTT
TRBV28,TRBJ2-2,-,-,CASRGGAFTGELFF,TGTGCCAGCAGGGGTGGGGCGTTTACCGGGGAGCTGTTTTTT
TRBV6-4,TRBJ2-1,few,-,CASSRESDGEQFF,TGTGCCAGCAGCCGTGAAAGCGACGGTGAGCAGTTCTTC
TRBV27,TRBJ1-2,-,-,CASSFSRGPLYGYTF,TGTGCCAGCAGTTTTTCCAGGGGCCCGCTTTATGGCTACACCTTC
TRBV12-3/TRBV12-4,TRBJ2-1,many,TRBD2,CASSRTSGRDEQFF,TGTGCCAGCAGTCGGACTAGCGGGAGGGATGAGCAGTTCTTC
TRBV29-1,TRBJ2-1,few,TRBD2,CSVGTSSQFF,TGCAGCGTTGGGACTAGTAGCCAGTTCTTC
TRBV29-1,TRBJ2-7,-,-,CSVWTGPNIDEQYF,TGCAGCGTTTGGACTGGACCGAACATTGACGAGCAGTACTTC
TRBV14,TRBJ2-2,-,TRBD1,CASSQRGQGGRTGELFF,TGTGCCAGCAGCCAAAGGGGACAGGGAGGCCGCACCGGGGAGCTGTTTTTT
TRBV2,TRBJ1-1,few,-,CASSVLGENTEAFF,TGTGCCAGCAGTGTCCTAGGGGAGAACACTGAAGCTTTCTTT
TRBV6-2/TRBV6-3,TRBJ2-2,-,-,CASSVPVGELFF,TGTGCCAGCAGTGTCCCGGTCGGGGAGCTGTTTTTT
TRBV6-2/TRBV6-3,TRBJ1-2,-,-,CASRQTSNRGYTF,TGTGCCAGCAGGCAGACCTCGAATAGAGGCTACACCTTC
TRBV7-2,TRBJ1-1,-,-,CASSFTPAGTEAFF,TGTGCCAGCAGCTTTACACCCGCGGGCACTGAAGCTTTCTTT
TRBV20-1,TRBJ2-3,-,-,CSAQETRLGTDTQYF,TGCAGTGCCCAAGAGACTAGGTTGGGCACAGATACGCAGTATTTT
TRBV6-1,TRBJ1-3,few,TRBD1,CASSGDRSRSGNTIYF,TGTGCCAGCAGCGGGGACAGATCCCGCTCTGGAAACACCATATATTTT
TRBV20-1,TRBJ1-4,many,-,CSARAPNVRPELEKLFF,TGCAGTGCTAGAGCGCCCAATGTAAGACCCGAGCTAGAAAAACTGTTTTTT
TRBV10-3,TRBJ2-7,few,TRBD1,CAISEKTGTGGSYEQYF,TGTGCCATCAGTGAGAAAACCGGGACAGGGGGTTCCTACGAGCAGTACTTC
TRBV6-5,TRBJ1-1,-,-,CASSYLGSGNTEAFF,TGTGCCAGCAGTTACTTAGGGTCGGGGAACACTGAAGCTTTCTTT
TRBV4-2,TRBJ2-2,-,TRBD1,CASSHTGEAGELFF,TGTGCCAGCAGCCATACAGGGGAAGCCGGGGAGCTGTTTTTT
TRBV6-5,TRBJ2-2,-,-,CASSYDGNTGELFF,TGTGCCAGCAGTTACGACGGGAACACCGGGGAGCTGTTTTTT
TRBV5-1,TRBJ1-5,few,-,CASSATGYNQPQHF,TGCGCCAGCAGCGCAACAGGTTACAATCAGCCCCAGCATTTT
TRBV7-2,TRBJ2-7,-,TRBD1,CASSQQGMRYEQYF,TGTGCCAGCAGCCAACAGGGGATGAGGTACGAGCAGTACTTC
TRBV20-1,TRBJ2-7,-,TRBD1,CSARVAGGGINHEQYF,TGCAGTGCTAGAGTCGCAGGGGGCGGGATAAACCACGAGCAGTACTTC
TRBV14,TRBJ2-1,few,TRBD2,CASRLLAGAVSEQFF,TGTGCCAGCAGACTACTAGCGGGAGCTGTATCTGAGCAGTTCTTC
TRBV7-2,TRBJ1-1,-,-,CASSLAGGEVTEAFF,TGTGCCAGCAGCTTAGCGGGGGGAGAGGTCACTGAAGCTTTCTTT
TRBV7-2,TRBJ2-7,few,TRBD2,CASSPVAGGSEQYF,TGTGCCAGCAGCCCTGTAGCGGGAGGTAGCGAGCAGTACTTC
TRBV11-3,TRBJ2-1,few,-,CASSPRTSNEQFF,TGTGCCAGCAGCCCCCGAACTAGCAATGAGCAGTTCTTC
TRBV7-3,TRBJ2-1,-,TRBD2,CASSPIAGGPGEQFF,TGTGCCAGCAGCCCCATAGCGGGAGGGCCTGGTGAGCAGTTCTTC